This T cell receptor (beta chain) emerged from a study of T cell changes during pregnancy in multiple sclerosis. Some clones are missing from TCRdb's copy, which holds only in-frame ones; the method was immunoSEQ multiplex PCR. The sample lists fewer than 80,000 clones; 94% were seen once. The sequence derives from a female donor with multiple sclerosis, enrolled in a pregnancy study. The specimen comprised CD4+ T cells from peripheral blood mononuclear cells, sampled after pregnancy.

The CDR3 sequence is CASSLGQGSEAFF. The CDR3, as DNA: TGTGCCAGCAGCTTAGGACAGGGCTCTGAAGCTTTCTTT. This chain uses TRBV7-8 with TRBJ1-1; 7 nucleotides match TRBD1. V was clipped by 1 base and J by 6 bases; unmatched bases: 2. The germline gives CDR1 SGHVS, CDR2 FQNEAQ. CDR3 length: 13 amino acids.